This T cell receptor (beta chain) was profiled in a study of cytomegalovirus exposure and HLA in healthy donors. General study points: Reported results showed that the classifier diagnosed cytomegalovirus status with high specificity and sensitivity. It was shown in a later analysis that HLA-associated TCR beta chains were more clonally expanded than other, equally common chains.

The PCR was carried out with 60 Vbeta primers and 13 Jbeta primers. Measured with immunoSEQ multiplex PCR; TCRdb has only the in-frame clones, and not every one. Of approximately 190,000 clones in the sample, around 84% were seen once. Regarding this clone: The antigen is undetermined.

This TCR came from a woman aged 18 to 35 in good health and CMV-seronegative. Sample: PBMCs.

CDR3 in amino acids: CAGGGITGGIRQPQHF. Here the CDR3 DNA reads TGTGCCGGGGGGGGAATCACGGGGGGGATTCGGCAGCCCCAGCATTTT. The chain recombines TRBV30 with TRBJ1-5; possible D gene TRBD1, 5 bases. Germline V gene sequence: CDR1 GTSNPN, CDR2 SVGIG (reference sequence). This CDR3 has 16 residues. The V end was cut by 8 bases, the J end by 7 bases, with 27 bases between.